This TCR beta chain came from a study of cytomegalovirus exposure and HLA in healthy donors. The PCR ran on 60 Vbeta and 13 Jbeta primers. This table comes from immunoSEQ multiplex PCR, and its TCRdb copy is limited to in-frame clones, with some not included. The sample comprises approximately 150,000 clones, 68% of which are singletons, and less than 1.5% rests with the top ten. Broader study findings: Specific recognition of CMV antigens was confirmed in vitro for three chains (all CMV-associated).

Trimming pared 0 bases from V and 5 bases from J, leaving 13 bases between. Germline values: CDR1 MNHNS, CDR2 SASEGT. The CDR3 sequence is 15 residues long. For this clone: As yet, its antigen is unknown.

The sequenced material came from PBMCs. This rearrangement joins TRBV6-1 to TRBJ2-5, with D tentatively TRBD1 (5 bases). This clonotype originated in a man aged 50 to 59 in good health and CMV-seronegative. In nucleotides, the CDR3 is TGTGCCAGCAGTGAAGCCCGTCAGGGCCCTGAGACCCAGTACTTC. Amino acids: CASSEARQGPETQYF.